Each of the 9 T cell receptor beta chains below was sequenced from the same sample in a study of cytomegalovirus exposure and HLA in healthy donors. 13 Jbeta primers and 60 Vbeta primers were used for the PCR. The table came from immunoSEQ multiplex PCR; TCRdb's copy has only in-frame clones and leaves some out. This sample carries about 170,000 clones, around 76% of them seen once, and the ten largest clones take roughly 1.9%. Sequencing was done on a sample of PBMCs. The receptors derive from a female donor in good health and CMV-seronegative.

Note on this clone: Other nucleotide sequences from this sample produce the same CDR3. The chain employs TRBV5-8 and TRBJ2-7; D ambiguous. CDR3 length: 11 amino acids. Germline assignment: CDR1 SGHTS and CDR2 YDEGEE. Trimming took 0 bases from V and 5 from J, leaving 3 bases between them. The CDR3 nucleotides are TGTGCCAGCAGCTTGGTTAACGAGCAGTACTTC. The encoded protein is CASSLVNEQYF. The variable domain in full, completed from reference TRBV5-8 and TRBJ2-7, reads EAGVTQSPTHLIKTRGQQATLRCSPISGHTSVYWYQQALGLGLQFLLWYDEGEERNRGNFPPRFSGRQFPNYSSELNVNALELEDSALYLCASSLVNEQYFGPGTRLTVT.

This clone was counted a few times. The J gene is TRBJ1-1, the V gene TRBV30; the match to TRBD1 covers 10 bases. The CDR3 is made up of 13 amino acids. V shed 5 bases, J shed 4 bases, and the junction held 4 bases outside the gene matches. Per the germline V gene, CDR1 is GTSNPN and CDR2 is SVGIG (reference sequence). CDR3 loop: CAWGTGDSTEAFF. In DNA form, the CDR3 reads TGTGCCTGGGGGACAGGGGATTCCACTGAAGCTTTCTTT. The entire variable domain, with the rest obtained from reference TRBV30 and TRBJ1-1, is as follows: SQTIHQWPATLVQPVGSPLSLECTVEGTSNPNLYWYRQAAGRGLQLLFYSVGIGQISSEVPQNLSASRPQDRQFILSSKKLLLSDSGFYLCAWGTGDSTEAFFGQGTRLTVV.

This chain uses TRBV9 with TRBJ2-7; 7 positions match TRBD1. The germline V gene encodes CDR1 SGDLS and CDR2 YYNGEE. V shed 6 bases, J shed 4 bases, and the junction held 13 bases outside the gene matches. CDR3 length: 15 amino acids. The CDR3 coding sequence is TGTGCCAGCACCCATCGGACAGGCCAACGTTACGAGCAGTACTTC. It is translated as CASTHRTGQRYEQYF. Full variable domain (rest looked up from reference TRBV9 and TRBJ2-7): DSGVTQTPKHLITATGQRVTLRCSPRSGDLSVYWYQQSLDQGLQFLIQYYNGEERAKGNILERFSAQQFPDLHSELNLSSLELGDSALYFCASTHRTGQRYEQYFGPGTRLTVT.

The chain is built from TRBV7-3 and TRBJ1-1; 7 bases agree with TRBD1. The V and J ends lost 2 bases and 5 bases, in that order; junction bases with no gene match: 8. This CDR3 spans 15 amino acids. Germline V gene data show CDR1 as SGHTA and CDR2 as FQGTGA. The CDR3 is CASSLRQGRGTEAFF. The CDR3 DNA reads TGTGCCAGCAGCTTACGACAGGGTCGGGGGACTGAAGCTTTCTTT.

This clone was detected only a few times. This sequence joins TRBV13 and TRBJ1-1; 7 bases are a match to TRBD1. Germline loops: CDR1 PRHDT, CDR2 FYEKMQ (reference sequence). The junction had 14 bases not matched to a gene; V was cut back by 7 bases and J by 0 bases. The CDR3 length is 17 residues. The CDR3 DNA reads TGTGCCAGCACCCCCGGAGGGGGCCTACTTATGAACACTGAAGCTTTCTTT. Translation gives CASTPGGGLLMNTEAFF.

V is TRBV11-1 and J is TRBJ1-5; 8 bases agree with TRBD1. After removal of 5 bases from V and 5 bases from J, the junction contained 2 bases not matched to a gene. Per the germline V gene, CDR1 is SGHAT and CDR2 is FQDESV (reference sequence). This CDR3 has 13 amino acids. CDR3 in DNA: TGTGCCAGCAGCACGACAGGGGATCAGCCCCAGCATTTT. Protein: CASSTTGDQPQHF.

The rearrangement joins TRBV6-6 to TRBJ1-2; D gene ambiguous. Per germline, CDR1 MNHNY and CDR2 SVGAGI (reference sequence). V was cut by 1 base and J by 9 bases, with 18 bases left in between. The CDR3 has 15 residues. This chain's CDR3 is CASSYFGQNPGSYTF. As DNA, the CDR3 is TGTGCCAGCAGTTACTTCGGGCAAAACCCGGGGAGCTACACCTTC.

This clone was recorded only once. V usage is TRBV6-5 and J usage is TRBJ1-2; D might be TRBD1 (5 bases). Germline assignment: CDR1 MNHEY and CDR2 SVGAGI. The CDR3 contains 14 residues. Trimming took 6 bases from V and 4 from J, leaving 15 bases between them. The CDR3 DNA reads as TGTGCCAGCAGGCTGGCCGGGGGGGGCTATGGCTACACCTTC. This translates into CASRLAGGGYGYTF.

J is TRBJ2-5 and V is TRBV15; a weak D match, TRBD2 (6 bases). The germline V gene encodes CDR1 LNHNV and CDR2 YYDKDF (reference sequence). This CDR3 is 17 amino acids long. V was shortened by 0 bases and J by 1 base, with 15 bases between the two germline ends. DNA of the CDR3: TGTGCCACCAGCAGAGACGAAGTGAGGAGGGCCCAAGAGACCCAGTACTTC. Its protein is CATSRDEVRRAQETQYF.